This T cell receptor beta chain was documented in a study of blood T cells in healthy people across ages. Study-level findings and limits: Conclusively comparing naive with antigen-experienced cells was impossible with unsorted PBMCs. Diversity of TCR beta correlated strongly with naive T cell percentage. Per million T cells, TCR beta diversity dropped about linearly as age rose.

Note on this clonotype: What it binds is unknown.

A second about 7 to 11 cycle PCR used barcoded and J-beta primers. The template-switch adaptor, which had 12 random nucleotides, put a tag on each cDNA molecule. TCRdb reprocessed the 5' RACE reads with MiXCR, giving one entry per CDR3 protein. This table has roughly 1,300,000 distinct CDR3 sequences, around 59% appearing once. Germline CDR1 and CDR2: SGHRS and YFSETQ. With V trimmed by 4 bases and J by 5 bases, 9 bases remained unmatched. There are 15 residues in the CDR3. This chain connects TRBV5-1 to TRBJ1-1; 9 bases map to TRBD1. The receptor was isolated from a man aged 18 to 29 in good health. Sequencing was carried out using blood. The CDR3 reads CASSVGTGPGTEAFF. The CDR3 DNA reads TGCGCCAGCAGCGTCGGGACAGGGCCGGGTACTGAAGCTTTCTTT.